Reported below is one T cell receptor (beta chain). With 60 Vbeta and 13 Jbeta primers, the PCR was carried out. Measured with immunoSEQ multiplex PCR; TCRdb has only the in-frame clones, and not every one. The sample yields some 200,000 clones, more than 80% seen once. This sample is part of a study of cytomegalovirus exposure and HLA in healthy donors. This CDR3 is built from 14 residues. Germline lookup yields CDR1 SQVTM and CDR2 ANQGSEA. With 4 bases removed from V and 0 bases from J, the gap between germline ends came to 10 bases. The source is a boy aged 5-17 years in good health and CMV-seronegative. J is TRBJ1-3 and V is TRBV29-1; D unresolved. The sample was PBMCs. The CDR3 sequence is CSVALTYSGNTIYF. Written as DNA, the CDR3 is TGCAGCGTTGCCTTGACTTACTCTGGAAACACCATATATTTT.